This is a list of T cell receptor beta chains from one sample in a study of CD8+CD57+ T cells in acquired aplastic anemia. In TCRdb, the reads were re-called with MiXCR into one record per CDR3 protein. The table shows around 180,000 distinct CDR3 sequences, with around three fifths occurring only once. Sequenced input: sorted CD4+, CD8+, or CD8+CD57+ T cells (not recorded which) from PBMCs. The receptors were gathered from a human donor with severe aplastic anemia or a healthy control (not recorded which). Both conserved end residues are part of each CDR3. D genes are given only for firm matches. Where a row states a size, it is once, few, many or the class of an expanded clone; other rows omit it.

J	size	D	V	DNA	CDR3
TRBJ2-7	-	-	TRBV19	TGTGCCAGTAGTCAGGGGCGAGGAGGCTACGAGCAGTACTTC	CASSQGRGGYEQYF
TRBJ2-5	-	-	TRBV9	TGTGCCAGCAGCGAGGGAACAGGGTACGGAGAGACCCAGTACTTC	CASSEGTGYGETQYF
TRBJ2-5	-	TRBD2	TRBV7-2	TGTGCCAGCAGAGAAATAGGCGGGGGAGAGACCCAGTACTTC	CASREIGGGETQYF
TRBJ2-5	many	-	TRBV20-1	TGCAGTGCTCCCCCCTCTGGGGAGACCCAGTACTTC	CSAPPSGETQYF
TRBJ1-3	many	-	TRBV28	TGTGCCAGCAGTTTTGGTCCAAACACCATATATTTT	CASSFGPNTIYF
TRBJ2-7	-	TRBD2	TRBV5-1	TGCGCCAGCAGCATGGGACTAGCGGGTACCTACGAGCAGTACTTC	CASSMGLAGTYEQYF
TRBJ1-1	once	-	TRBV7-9	TGTGCCAGCAGCTTAACTCGATATGAAGCTTTCTTT	CASSLTRYEAFF
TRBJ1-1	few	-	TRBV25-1	TGTGCCAGCTCACCTACGCCAACAGATATGAACACTGAAGCTTTCTTT	CASSPTPTDMNTEAFF
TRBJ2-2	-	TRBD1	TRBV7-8	TGTGCCAGCAGACCCGGACAGGCGAACACCGGGGAGCTGTTTTTT	CASRPGQANTGELFF
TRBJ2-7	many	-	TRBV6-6	TGTGCCAGCAGTTACCAGCCTGAGGGGAGGTACGAGCAGTACTTC	CASSYQPEGRYEQYF
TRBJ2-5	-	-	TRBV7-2	TGTGCCAGCAGCTTCCCTTTTGGGGATGGAGAGACCCAGTACTTC	CASSFPFGDGETQYF
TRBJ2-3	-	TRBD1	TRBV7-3	TGTGCCAGCAGCCGGGACAGGAGCACAGATACGCAGTATTTT	CASSRDRSTDTQYF
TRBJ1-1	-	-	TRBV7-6	TGTGCCAGCAGCCCACAACACCCTGGATTCACTGAAGCTTTCTTT	CASSPQHPGFTEAFF
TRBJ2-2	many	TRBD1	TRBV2	TGTGCCAGCAGCCCTTGGACAGGGACCTTCTTGAACACCGGGGAGCTGTTTTTT	CASSPWTGTFLNTGELFF
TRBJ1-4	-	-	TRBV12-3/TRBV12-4	TGTGCCAGCAGTTTTTATAATGAAAAACTGTTTTTT	CASSFYNEKLFF
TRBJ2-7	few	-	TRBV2	TGTGCCAGCAGACAGGCCTCCGAGCAGTACTTC	CASRQASEQYF
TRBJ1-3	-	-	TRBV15	TGTGCCACCGGGGGAGCGGGGAACTCTGGAAACACCATATATTTT	CATGGAGNSGNTIYF
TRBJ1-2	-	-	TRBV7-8	TGTGCCAGCAGCCGCACCGGGACGGTGATGTTTTATGGCTACACCTTC	CASSRTGTVMFYGYTF
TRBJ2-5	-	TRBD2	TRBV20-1	TGCAGTGCTAGAGGCGGGGGGGCCCAAGAGACCCAGTACTTC	CSARGGGAQETQYF
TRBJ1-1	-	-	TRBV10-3	TGTGCCATCAGTGATGCGAAACAGGGAACGAACACTGAAGCTTTCTTT	CAISDAKQGTNTEAFF
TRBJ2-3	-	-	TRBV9	TGTGCCAGCAGCGTAGGTGGGGGGGCCGGCACAGATACGCAGTATTTT	CASSVGGGAGTDTQYF
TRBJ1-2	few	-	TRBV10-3	TGTGCCATCAGTGCTAAGGGAGATGGCTACACCTTC	CAISAKGDGYTF
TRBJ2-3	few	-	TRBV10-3	TGTGCCATCAGTGGCGGAACACCGCAGAACCCTAGCACAGATACGCAGTATTTT	CAISGGTPQNPSTDTQYF
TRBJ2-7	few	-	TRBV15	TGTGCCACCAGCAGAGATAATGAGGGAATGTACGAGCAGTACTTC	CATSRDNEGMYEQYF
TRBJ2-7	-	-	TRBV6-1	TGTGCCAGCAGTGGAGGGAGTCGCTACGAGCAGTACTTC	CASSGGSRYEQYF
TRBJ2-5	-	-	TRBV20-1	TGCAGTGCTAGAGGGGGGTCCGCACTCCAAGAGACCCAGTACTTC	CSARGGSALQETQYF
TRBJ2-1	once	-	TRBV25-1	TGCGCCAGCAGCCAAGACTCGGTTTCACTGGAGCAGTTCTTC	CASSQDSVSLEQFF
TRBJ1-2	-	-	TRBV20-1	TGCAGTGCTAGAGATACAGTCAACTATGGCTACACCTTC	CSARDTVNYGYTF
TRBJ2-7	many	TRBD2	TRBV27	TGTGCCAGCAGTCCCCTTTTGGGGGGGGGATGGTACGAGCAGTACTTC	CASSPLLGGGWYEQYF
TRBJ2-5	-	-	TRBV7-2	TGTGCCAGCAGCGACAATCGGGAGACCCAGTACTTC	CASSDNRETQYF
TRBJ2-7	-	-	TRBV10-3	TGTGCCACCGGACAACAGGTTAGCTCCTACGAGCAGTACTTC	CATGQQVSSYEQYF
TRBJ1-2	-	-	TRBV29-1	TGCAGCGCTGATCAAGGATATGGCTACACCTTC	CSADQGYGYTF
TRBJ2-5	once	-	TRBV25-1	TGTGCCAGCAGTTACAGCAGGTACCAAGAGACCCAGTACTTC	CASSYSRYQETQYF
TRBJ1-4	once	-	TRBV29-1	TGCAGCGTTGAGTTTCTGGGAACAACTAATGAAAAACTGTTTTTT	CSVEFLGTTNEKLFF
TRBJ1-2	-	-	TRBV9	TGTGCCAGCAGTGACCAGGGGCCGAGGGGCTATGGCTACACCTTC	CASSDQGPRGYGYTF
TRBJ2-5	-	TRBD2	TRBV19	TGTGCCAGTAGCTCCCTAGCGGGGGGTAAGGAGACCCAGTACTTC	CASSSLAGGKETQYF
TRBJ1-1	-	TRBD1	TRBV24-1	TGTGCCACCAGAAGACAGGGTAGTACTGAAGCTTTCTTT	CATRRQGSTEAFF
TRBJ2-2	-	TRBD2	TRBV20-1	TGCAGTGCTAGACCGGGACTAGCTCGCACCGGGGAGCTGTTTTTT	CSARPGLARTGELFF
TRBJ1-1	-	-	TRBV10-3	TGTGCCATCAAAGCATTGAACACTGAAGCTTTCTTT	CAIKALNTEAFF
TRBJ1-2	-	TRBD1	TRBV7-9	TGTGCCAGCAGCTATTTCGGGACAGAGGATGGCTACACCTTC	CASSYFGTEDGYTF
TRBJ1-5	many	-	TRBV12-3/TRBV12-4	TGTGCCAGCAGTTTCGCGTTTAATCAGCCCCAGCATTTT	CASSFAFNQPQHF
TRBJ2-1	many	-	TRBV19	TGTGCCAGTAGTAGTCTGGAGGGCACCCACAATGAGCAGTTCTTC	CASSSLEGTHNEQFF